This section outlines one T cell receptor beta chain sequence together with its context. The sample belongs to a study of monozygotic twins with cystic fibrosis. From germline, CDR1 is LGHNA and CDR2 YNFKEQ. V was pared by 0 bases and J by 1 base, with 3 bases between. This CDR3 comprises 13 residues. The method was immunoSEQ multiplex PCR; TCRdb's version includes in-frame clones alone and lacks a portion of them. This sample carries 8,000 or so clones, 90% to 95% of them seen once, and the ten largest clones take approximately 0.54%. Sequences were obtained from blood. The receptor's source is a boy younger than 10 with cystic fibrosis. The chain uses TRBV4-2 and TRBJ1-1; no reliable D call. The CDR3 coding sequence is TGTGCCAGCAGCCAAGAGGAGAACACTGAAGCTTTCTTT. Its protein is CASSQEENTEAFF.